This TCR beta chain is drawn from a study of cytomegalovirus exposure and HLA in healthy donors (dated by TCRdb to about 2017). With respect to the entire study: According to an earlier analysis of 587 of the donors, about 180 million T cells yielded some 110 million unique TCR beta sequences and less than 300 Gb of sequence data. An early release covering about 600 HLA-typed donors comprised approximately 300 gigabases of sequencing data and about 90 million unique TCR sequences. Of the 350 to 400 genotyped donors, approximately 83% fell in the genetic ancestry cluster associated with self-reported Caucasian donors. The aim of the study was to test whether cataloging public T cell receptors could identify signatures of past pathogen exposure. Using immunosequencing, the study profiled T cell repertoires from approximately 700 subjects and related those repertoires to cytomegalovirus serostatus. A separate validation cohort of over 95 different subjects was used in addition to the roughly 700-subject first cohort. To predict cytomegalovirus infection status, the study combined high-throughput TCR immunosequencing, statistical association of individual TCRs with disease status, and machine learning. To study patterns of TCR occurrence, a later analysis re-analyzed previously published TCR beta repertoires from more than 550 donors and added high-resolution HLA genotyping. In the later analysis, no new phenotypic data were used to find candidate immune exposures; instead, reliance was placed on TCR beta sequences and their occurrence across donors. To decide whether each TCR beta V gene segment behaved as functional or pseudogenic, an earlier analysis of some 570 of the donors relied on high-throughput TCR beta sequencing. Donor age, sex, ethnicity and CMV serostatus were compiled alongside the repertoire data. A later genetic analysis took genome-wide SNP genotypes for about 65% of the roughly 670 donors and used that subset as a discovery cohort. Every discovery cohort repertoire had been produced on one sequencing platform. Both class I and class II loci were covered by HLA typing, at four-digit resolution. Typing coverage varied by locus: roughly 620-640 donors for A, B, C, DRB1 and DQB1; about 520 for DQA1; around 610 for DPA1; more than 450 for DPB1. About five DR-DQ haplotypes were treated as single units for association and clustering because of strong linkage in the cohort. Across 300 to 500 genotyped donors of the cohort, an average of about 240,000 unique TCR beta nucleotide sequences per donor were sequenced, and around 19% of those sequences were non-productive. General findings and caveats noted by the study authors: In vitro tests confirmed that a few of the cytomegalovirus-associated TCR beta chains recognize cytomegalovirus antigens. Linkage disequilibrium might explain the correlated functional status among segregating V segments, but an unknown experimental factor could not be excluded. Only TCR beta chains were sequenced in this cohort, and the absence of alpha or paired-chain data limited detectable features. A further reported finding was that TCR beta sequences accurately predicted the HLA-A and HLA-B alleles for most subjects in the first cohort. Most CMV-associated TCR beta chains appeared to be HLA-restricted in a later analysis, and the HLA associations seemed to be driven largely by CMV exposure. A later analysis reported that several top co-occurrence clusters appeared linked to parvovirus B19, influenza, CMV and Epstein-Barr virus. A later genetic analysis associated a missense DCLRE1C variant with V-gene and J-gene trimming of TCR beta chains, and an independent cohort replicated the association. While some public TCRs were present in many individuals, most TCR sequences turned up only very rarely across donors. Immune exposure information for the cohort was limited to CMV serostatus. A later analysis found that TCR association rates varied across HLA loci, with DRB1 alleles showing the most associated TCRs and HLA-C alleles the fewest. In a later analysis, HLA-associated TCR beta chains were found to be more clonally expanded and to have lower generation probabilities than equally common non-associated chains. The earlier analysis of approximately 590 of the donors excluded roughly 16 rarely observed V segments, including chromosome 9 orphons, because counts were too low. The classifier was reported to diagnose cytomegalovirus status with high specificity and sensitivity in both the original and validation cohorts. When HLA alleles, especially DR and DQ, strongly co-occurred, attributing TCR associations to individual alleles was difficult. At a false discovery rate of 0.05, a later analysis linked under 20,000 TCR beta sequences to specific HLA alleles. The 87-base-pair reads could not distinguish some IMGT-functional V segments, including TRBV6-2 and TRBV6-3, so those segments were excluded. Because HLA typing was unavailable for some donors at each locus, only the typed subset was used in association tests. A cluster of highly shared sequence variants was judged likely to represent a technical artifact of the sequencing pipeline. In the study, around 150 TCR beta chains were listed as associated with cytomegalovirus. Roughly uniform sequencing depth across donors was assumed in presence/absence analyses, although this assumption may not hold. An earlier analysis of approximately 500 of the donors showed that most TCR beta V segments appeared in productive rearrangements either about 87% or about 30% of the time, which broadly matched IMGT annotations. In a later genetic analysis, fewer N-insertions in productive TCRs were reported among donors in an Asian-associated ancestry cluster than the roughly 700-donor mean. It was suggested by the authors that the approach could potentially be generalized to other disease states and immunological phenotypes.

The cohort comprised fewer than 700 healthy bone marrow donors. At the time of sampling, all cohort members were nominally healthy, though unrecorded immune exposures were likely present. The donor was CMV seronegative and belonged to the group of around 400 seronegative cohort members. Every donor gave a peripheral blood sample, and the peripheral blood mononuclear cells from that sample were used for TCR beta sequencing. Genomic DNA was extracted from the blood cell samples with the Qiagen DNeasy Blood Extraction Kit. Germline trimming: 3 bases from V, 0 bases from J; junction bases outside gene matches: 4. The CDR3, cysteine through phenylalanine, is 15 amino acids long. The DNA shown is the 45-base CDR3, in frame from base 1. CDR1 MNHNS and CDR2 SASEGT are derived from the germline V gene. Worth noting for this clone: This receptor's antigen is unknown. Per-base qualities were not stored, and no clone one base away is much larger.

The library was built by means of the immunoSEQ multiplex PCR assay. A mixture of 60 forward primers for TCR Vbeta segments and 13 reverse primers for TCR Jbeta segments was used in the multiplex PCR. A multiplex PCR assay on genomic DNA amplified the CDR3 region of rearranged TCR beta genes. The Illumina HiSeq System was used to sequence the amplified TCR beta libraries as 87-base-pair reads. The original methods were these. A later analysis counted 65 million to 90 million unique TCR beta chains across the 666 repertoires, and 9.5 million to 11 million of these chains were shared by at least two donors. To remove PCR and sequencing errors, raw reads were error-corrected and collapsed into unique sequences using a nearest-neighbor algorithm that merged closely related sequences. Alignment of CDR3 sequences to IMGT reference sequences was used to assign V, D and J gene segments. For a sequence to be retained, a match of at least six nucleotides to both a V gene segment and a J gene segment was required. Rearrangements were called productive when the CDR3 lacked stop codons and stayed in frame with V and J; all others were non-productive. Following IMGT convention, CDR3 was defined as the stretch from the second conserved V-encoded cysteine up to the conserved J-encoded phenylalanine. In an earlier analysis of around 600 of the donors, sequences lacking an unambiguous match to a single V gene segment were excluded. In an earlier analysis of 587 of the donors, V segments were called functional above 56.7% productive rearrangements and were called segregating when the between-donor standard deviation exceeded 5%. A statistical classification framework was built to diagnose cytomegalovirus status from the catalog of TCR beta chain sequences. In a later analysis, TCR nucleotide sequences were compared against IMGT/GENE-DB human TR gene sequences so that V and J genes could be assigned. The TCRdist pipeline was used in a later analysis to assign CDR3 sequences and most-parsimonious VDJ recombination scenarios. A later analysis defined each TCR beta chain by its CDR3 amino acid sequence plus V-gene family, and excluded reads lacking a unique V-gene family. In a later analysis, nearly 600 highly shared, low-generation-probability nucleotide sequences were removed to address suspected cross-contamination and a sequencing artifact. In a later analysis, a clonal expansion index for each public chain was calculated from normalized within-repertoire ranks of inferred template counts. In a later analysis, generation probabilities were computed using a VDJ recombination model fitted to out-of-frame rearrangements, and the results were checked against IGoR. In a later analysis, hypergeometric tests were used to score TCR-TCR, TCR-HLA and TCR-CMV co-occurrence, with a repertoire-size bias correction applied to TCR pairs. A later analysis estimated false discovery rates by permuting HLA or CMV assignments 20 times. A later analysis grouped co-occurring TCRs with DBSCAN, adding TCRdist sequence similarity when clustering within HLA-allele-positive subsets. Repertoires with fewer than 30,000 or more than 120,000 public chains, plus five repertoires with anomalous nucleotide sharing, were excluded from co-occurrence clustering. TCRdb mirrors the immuneACCESS table, restricted to in-frame sequences. Some clones are absent from its copies; in checked studies, under half trace to an unresolved V gene, and the reason for the others is unknown. That table gives V, J and clone size, and the DNA gave D and trimming. For this sample the table gives approximately 190,000 clones, of which around 90% were detected only once. The top ten clonotypes cover 1.1% of the sample.

The chain joins TRBV6-1 to TRBJ2-7, and TRBD2 matches 8 of the central bases. This TCR was recovered from a boy between 2 and 10 years old in good health and CMV-seronegative. The sample was PBMCs. The bases are TGTGCCAGCAGTGAGTCCAGCGGGAGCTCCTACGAGCAGTACTTC. This gives the protein CASSESSGSSYEQYF.